This TCR beta chain comes out of a study of beta chain features in type 1 diabetes. This clone occurred a few times. Its specificity is not known. The CDR3 is 12 residues long. Between the trimmed V and J ends, which lost 2 bases and 7 bases, there was a span of 8 bases. Germline CDR1 SEHNR, CDR2 FQNEAQ (reference sequence). Isolated RNA was reverse transcribed in full, so expressed TCRB transcripts were sequenced. The repertoire was sequenced with immunoSEQ multiplex PCR; TCRdb's copy has only in-frame clones and lacks some. The table has some 280,000 clones, about 13% seen once; the top ten hold about 0.016%. Study-level points and caveats: A potential PCR bias toward shorter templates would be equal in patient and control samples. There was no resolution here of whether HLA type influences TCRB rearrangement. A moderate, significant TCRB CDR3 shortening appeared in type 1 diabetes across four CD4+ subsets.

The chain couples TRBV7-9 to TRBJ1-2; possibly TRBD1 for D (5 bases). The sequenced material came from naive CD4+ T cells from blood. The clonotype originates from a man aged 30-40 years with type 1 diabetes. Here the CDR3 reads CASSLQGTGYTF. The CDR3 coding sequence is TGTGCCAGCAGCTTACAGGGAACTGGCTACACCTTC.